One sample yielded the 6 T cell receptor beta chains listed below, sequenced in a study of molecular identifiers for immune sequencing clone quantification. TCRdb itself ran the PCR reads through MiXCR, one entry per CDR3 protein. The table includes roughly 300,000 distinct CDR3 sequences, about a quarter detected once. Sequenced: naive CD8+ T cells from blood, with Jurkat cell RNA spiked in. Subset reported: FACS-sorted CD8+CD4-CCR7+CD45RA+ naive T cells. Receptor source: a human donor in good health. Some libraries in this study had Jurkat cell RNA spiked in.

The V call is TRBV4-1, the J call TRBJ1-2; D gene uncertain. The CDR3 covers 12 residues. CDR1 and CDR2 (germline): MGHRA, YSYEKL. Deletions cut 0 bases from V and 10 bases from J, with 9 bases between. CDR3: CASSQDLQDYTF. The CDR3 region has the DNA TGCGCCAGCAGCCAAGATCTTCAGGACTACACCTTC.

On this clonotype itself: With a much larger clone just one base away, this may be a read error. This chain links TRBV5-4 with TRBJ2-1; D call uncertain. V was trimmed by 7 bases and J by 0 bases, leaving 14 bases between them. The length of the CDR3 is 15 residues. The germline V gene encodes CDR1 SGHNT and CDR2 YYREEE (reference sequence). CDR3 DNA: TGTGCCAGCTACCAACCGGGTTCCTCCTACAATGAGCAGTTCTTC. Translated: CASYQPGSSYNEQFF.

This clonotype occurred many times. The rearrangement uses TRBV5-6 and TRBJ2-3, with D unresolved. Germline loops: CDR1 SGHDT, CDR2 YYEEEE. The CDR3 extends over 12 amino acids. V was shortened by 2 bases and J by 6 bases, with 7 bases between the two germline ends. The CDR3 coding sequence is TGTGCCAGCAGCTTAATGGGCGATACGCAGTATTTT. Translating it yields CASSLMGDTQYF.

This clonotype has more than one count but fewer than ten. The chain links TRBV13 to TRBJ2-6; perhaps TRBD2 as D (6 bases). Germline assignment: CDR1 PRHDT and CDR2 FYEKMQ (reference sequence). V was clipped by 4 bases and J by 2 bases, with 12 bases between them. The CDR3 is 16 amino acids. The chain's CDR3 is CASSSTRRAGANVLTF. The CDR3 nucleotides read TGTGCCAGCAGCTCCACCCGGAGGGCTGGGGCCAACGTCCTGACTTTC.

This clonotype appeared a few times. The chain has TRBV6-1 and TRBJ2-2, with unresolved D. The CDR3 extends over 16 amino acids. V lost 5 bases to trimming and J lost 4 bases, with 17 bases between them. Germline V lookup: CDR1 MNHNS, CDR2 SASEGT. CDR3 in DNA: TGTGCCAGCAGTAATCCGGGCCGGACGCTCACCGGGGAGCTGTTTTTT. This translates into CASSNPGRTLTGELFF.

This chain connects TRBV5-4 to TRBJ2-3, with TRBD2 matching 10 bases. Per the germline V gene, CDR1 is SGHNT and CDR2 is YYREEE (reference sequence). The CDR3 has 15 amino acids. Trimming cost V 5 bases and J 5 bases; bases outside gene matches: 8. CDR3 nucleotide sequence: TGTGCCAGCAGAACAGCGGGGGGGCCGGGAGATACGCAGTATTTT. Translated: CASRTAGGPGDTQYF.